This TCR beta chain is from a study of patients and donors after allogeneic stem cell transplantation. The V end lost 5 bases, the J end lost 0 bases, and 9 bases lay between the germline ends. The CDR3 loop spans 14 amino acids. Germline CDR1 reads SGDLS; CDR2 reads YYNGEE. TCRdb fed the RT-PCR reads into MiXCR, producing one record per CDR3 protein. Of over 200,000 distinct CDR3 sequences detected, less than 50% appear once; the ten largest clones hold approximately 10%. V usage is TRBV9 and J usage is TRBJ1-3; no clear D gene. This clonotype originated in a human donor who was either an allogeneic HSCT recipient or a stem cell or donor lymphocyte infusion donor (not recorded which). It is not recorded whose cells these are; they may come from a transplant donor. Sequencing used blood, either unsorted or a sorted T cell fraction (not recorded which). As DNA, the CDR3 is TGTGCCAGCAGGCCGATTCCCTCTGGAAACACCATATATTTT. Its translation is CASRPIPSGNTIYF.